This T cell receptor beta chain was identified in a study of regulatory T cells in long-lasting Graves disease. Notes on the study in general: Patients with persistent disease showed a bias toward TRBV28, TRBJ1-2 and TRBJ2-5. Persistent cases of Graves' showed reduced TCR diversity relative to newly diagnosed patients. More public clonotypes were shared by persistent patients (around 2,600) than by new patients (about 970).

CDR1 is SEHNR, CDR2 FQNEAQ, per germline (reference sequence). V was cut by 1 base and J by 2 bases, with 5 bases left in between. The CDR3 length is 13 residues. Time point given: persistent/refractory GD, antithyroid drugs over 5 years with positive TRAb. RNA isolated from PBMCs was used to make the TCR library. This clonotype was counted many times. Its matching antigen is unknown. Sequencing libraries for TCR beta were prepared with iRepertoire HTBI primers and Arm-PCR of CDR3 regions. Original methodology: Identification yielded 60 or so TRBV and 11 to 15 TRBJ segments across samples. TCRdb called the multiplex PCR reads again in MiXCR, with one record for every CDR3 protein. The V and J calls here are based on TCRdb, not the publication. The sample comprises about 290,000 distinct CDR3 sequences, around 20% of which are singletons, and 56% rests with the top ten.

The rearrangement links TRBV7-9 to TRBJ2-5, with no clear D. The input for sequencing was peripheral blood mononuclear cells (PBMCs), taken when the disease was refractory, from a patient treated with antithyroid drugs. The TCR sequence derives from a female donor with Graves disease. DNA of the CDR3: TGTGCCAGCAGCTTAGTTGATCAAGAGACCCAGTACTTC. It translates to CASSLVDQETQYF.